The 25 T cell receptor beta chains below were found in one sample sequenced in a study of blood T cell repertoires in COVID-19. Sequencing was performed with immunoSEQ multiplex PCR; in TCRdb, only in-frame clones are kept and a portion is missing. Among 270,000 or so clones, about 90% were seen once, and the ten largest hold about 2.1%. The sequencing input was peripheral blood. These receptor sequences come from a woman aged 55 to 70 with COVID-19, enrolled during active disease.

V usage is TRBV21-1 and J usage is TRBJ1-6. TRBV21-1 counts as a pseudogene. CDR3 length: 15 amino acids. The CDR3 DNA follows: TGTGCCAGCAGCAAAGGGAGCTCCTATAATTCACCCCTCCACTTT. It translates to CASSKGSSYNSPLHF.

The rearrangement uses TRBV4-1 and TRBJ1-3; 10 bases are shared with TRBD1. The CDR3 covers 16 residues. Trimming took 3 bases from V and 2 from J; bases not matched to a gene: 4. CDR1 and CDR2 (germline): MGHRA, YSYEKL. This CDR3 reads CASSQPGTGAGNTIYF. In DNA form, the CDR3 reads TGCGCCAGCAGCCAGCCGGGGACAGGGGCTGGAAACACCATATATTTT.

The gene calls are TRBV7-2 and TRBJ1-1; 11 bases are shared with TRBD1. The CDR3 runs 17 residues. CDR1 and CDR2 from the germline V gene are SGHTA and FQGNSA. V was clipped by 5 bases and J by 5 bases; unmatched bases: 13. CDR3: CASSLSKPRDRGTEAFF. CDR3 bases: TGTGCCAGCAGCCTCTCAAAGCCCCGGGACAGGGGGACTGAAGCTTTCTTT.

The gene calls are TRBV27 and TRBJ1-2, with a weak D call TRBD1 (6 bases). The germline V and J ends were trimmed by 2 bases and 4 bases, with 8 bases remaining between them. The V gene's germline CDR1 is MNHEY and CDR2 SMNVEV (reference sequence). The CDR3 is made up of 13 amino acids. CDR3 residues: CASSLGGTYGYTF. CDR3 nucleotide sequence: TGTGCCAGCAGTTTAGGGGGCACCTATGGCTACACCTTC.

The chain is built from TRBV5-1 and TRBJ2-5, with 13 nucleotides matching TRBD2. In germline, CDR1 is SGHRS, CDR2 YFSETQ. V lost 3 bases to trimming and J lost 5 bases; unmatched junction nucleotides: 10. The CDR3 covers 17 residues. In DNA form, the CDR3 reads TGCGCCAGCAGCTCTTTGACTAGCGGGGGGACGGGGGAGACCCAGTACTTC. Translated: CASSSLTSGGTGETQYF.

J is TRBJ2-7 and V is TRBV3-1 (or the pseudogene TRBV3-2), with D possibly TRBD2 on 6 matching bases. Trimming stripped 1 base from V and 9 bases from J, with 19 bases between. Germline CDR1 reads LGHDT; CDR2 reads YNNKEL (reference sequence). This CDR3 region has 15 residues. For the CDR3, the DNA is TGTGCCAGCAGCCAAGTTGGGGCCGGGACTTCTGGGCAGTACTTC. Protein product: CASSQVGAGTSGQYF.

This chain links TRBV9 with TRBJ1-1; tentatively, D is TRBD1 (5 bases). From germline, CDR1 is SGDLS and CDR2 YYNGEE. This CDR3 region has 14 residues. V lost 3 bases to trimming and J lost 4 bases, with 13 bases between them. CDR3 DNA: TGTGCCAGCAGCGGGGGCCAGCCGGGCACTGAAGCTTTCTTT. Translated, it gives CASSGGQPGTEAFF.

The rearrangement uses TRBV3-1 (or the pseudogene TRBV3-2) and TRBJ2-1; 7 bases match TRBD1. The CDR3 has 15 amino acids. Trimming cost V 3 bases and J 7 bases; bases outside gene matches: 9. CDR1 is LGHDT, CDR2 YNNKEL, per germline (reference sequence). CDR3 loop: CASSQGDRHRNEQFF. The CDR3 DNA is TGTGCCAGCAGCCAGGGGGACAGACATCGGAATGAGCAGTTCTTC.

The chain uses TRBV6-4 and TRBJ1-1, with TRBD1 identical over 7 bases. The CDR3 is 13 amino acids. Unmatched junction bases numbered 4, after V lost 5 bases and J lost 4 bases. Germline V gene sequence: CDR1 MRHNA, CDR2 SNTAGT. CDR3 DNA sequence: TGTGCCAGCAGTAATCAGGGGGGCACTGAAGCTTTCTTT. It encodes CASSNQGGTEAFF.

This sequence joins TRBV21-1 and TRBJ1-2. TRBV21-1 is annotated as a pseudogene. The CDR3 covers 14 residues. The CDR3 DNA sequence: TGTGCCAGCAGTACCGGGGCGGGGATCTATGGCTACACCTTC. Encoded protein: CASSTGAGIYGYTF.

In this sample, this clone turned up once. The J gene is TRBJ1-2, the V gene TRBV19, with no clear D. CDR1 is LNHDA, CDR2 SQIVND, per germline (reference sequence). V dropped 2 bases and J dropped 3 bases, with 10 bases sitting between them. The CDR3 contains 14 residues. The DNA for the CDR3 is TGTGCCAGTAGTATATTTAAGGGAGACTATGGCTACACCTTC. It specifies CASSIFKGDYGYTF.

The chain combines TRBV6-1 with TRBJ1-2, with D tentatively TRBD1 (6 bases). Germline CDR1 and CDR2: MNHNS and SASEGT. V gave up 2 bases and J gave up 4 bases, with 11 bases separating them. The CDR3 is 14 amino acids. CDR3 region: CASSEFEGVYGYTF. The CDR3 DNA reads TGTGCCAGCAGTGAATTCGAGGGGGTCTATGGCTACACCTTC.

The genes are TRBV13 and TRBJ1-2, with D perhaps matching TRBD1 (6 bases). Trimming removed 0 bases at V and 2 bases at J, with 7 bases between. Per the germline V gene, CDR1 is PRHDT and CDR2 is FYEKMQ (reference sequence). The CDR3 is made up of 14 amino acids. The CDR3 DNA follows: TGTGCCAGCAGCTTAGGAGGACAGAACTATGGCTACACCTTC. It translates to CASSLGGQNYGYTF.

The chain uses TRBV6-6 and TRBJ1-4; no definite D call. The CDR3 consists of 14 residues. Germline lookup yields CDR1 MNHNY and CDR2 SVGAGI (reference sequence). V was pared by 6 bases and J by 0 bases, with 8 bases between. The CDR3 nucleotides are TGTGCCAGCAGACAGCCTCCAACTAATGAAAAACTGTTTTTT. It specifies CASRQPPTNEKLFF.

This chain uses TRBV13 with TRBJ1-3, with TRBD1 matching 8 bases. The CDR3 covers 17 residues. The ends lost 4 bases at V and 0 bases at J; junction bases unmatched: 8. CDR1 is PRHDT, CDR2 FYEKMQ, per germline (reference sequence). As DNA, the CDR3 is TGTGCCAGCAGCTACCCCAGGGGGCGCAGCTCTGGAAACACCATATATTTT. It is translated as CASSYPRGRSSGNTIYF.

This clone was recorded once. The genes are TRBV25-1 and TRBJ1-6; perhaps TRBD1 as D (5 bases). CDR1 and CDR2 (germline): MGHDK, SYGVNS. V shed 1 base and J shed 9 bases, with 10 bases lying between them. The CDR3 sequence is 14 residues long. Here the CDR3 reads CASSEFPGGSPLHF. CDR3 sequence (DNA): TGTGCCAGCAGTGAATTTCCGGGGGGTTCACCCCTCCACTTT.

The chain combines TRBV9 with TRBJ2-3, with TRBD1 matching 7 bases. V trimming: 3 bases; J trimming: 2 bases; junction bases outside the gene matches: 3. This CDR3 is 14 amino acids long. Per the germline V gene, CDR1 is SGDLS and CDR2 is YYNGEE. CDR3 protein: CASSAGQATDTQYF. The CDR3 DNA reads as TGTGCCAGCAGCGCTGGACAGGCCACAGATACGCAGTATTTT.

This clone appeared once. The chain couples TRBV3-1 (or the pseudogene TRBV3-2) to TRBJ1-2, with TRBD1 matching over 7 bases. This CDR3 is 13 amino acids long. Germline V gives CDR1 LGHDT, CDR2 YNNKEL (reference sequence). The J segment lost 6 bases and the V segment lost 1 base, leaving 2 bases of the junction unmatched. This chain's CDR3 is CASSQGQGHGYTF. DNA for the CDR3: TGTGCCAGCAGCCAAGGACAGGGCCATGGCTACACCTTC.

This clone was counted between two and nine times. V gene TRBV18 combines with J gene TRBJ1-5; 7 bases are a match to TRBD1. The CDR3 sequence is 15 residues long. Germline V gene lookup returns CDR1 KGHSH and CDR2 LQKENI. Germline trimming cut 0 bases from V and 6 bases from J; bases unmatched to any gene: 5. CDR3 residues: CASSPPGGAGQPQHF. CDR3 bases: TGTGCCAGCTCACCACCAGGGGGCGCGGGTCAGCCCCAGCATTTT.

Concerning this clone itself: Distinct nucleotide sequences in the sample also encode this CDR3. The chain links TRBV5-4 to TRBJ1-2; no firm D call. V shed 0 bases and J shed 5 bases, with 8 bases lying between them. The germline CDR1 and CDR2 sequences are SGHNT and YYREEE (reference sequence). This CDR3 spans 13 amino acids. Here the CDR3 reads CASSLVQEYGYTF. The CDR3 DNA follows: TGTGCCAGCAGCTTGGTCCAGGAATATGGCTACACCTTC.

The V and J genes are TRBV4-1 and TRBJ1-6; 8 positions agree with TRBD1. This CDR3 has 14 residues. Germline V gives CDR1 MGHRA, CDR2 YSYEKL. Trimming at V came to 9 bases and at J to 9 bases, leaving 10 bases not matched to a gene. CDR3 DNA: TGCGCCAGTAGATGGACAGGGCAAGGTTCACCCCTCCACTTT. This encodes CASRWTGQGSPLHF.

This clone occurred once. The gene calls are TRBV4-3 and TRBJ2-1; 9 bases fit TRBD2. Germline-derived CDR1 and CDR2 are LGHNA and YSLEER. J gave up 3 bases and V 0 bases, and 3 bases lay outside the gene matches. The CDR3 loop spans 16 amino acids. The CDR3 region is CASSQEGGGGYNEQFF. CDR3 nucleotide sequence: TGCGCCAGCAGCCAAGAAGGCGGGGGGGGCTACAATGAGCAGTTCTTC.

The chain is built from TRBV18 and TRBJ1-1, with D unclear. CDR3 length: 15 amino acids. Germline V gene data show CDR1 as KGHSH and CDR2 as LQKENI. V was trimmed by 6 bases and J by 6 bases, leaving 20 bases between them. The CDR3 is CASSQNSRGGAEAFF. CDR3 coding DNA: TGTGCCAGCTCTCAGAATTCGCGGGGTGGCGCTGAAGCTTTCTTT.

The V gene is TRBV24-1, the J gene TRBJ1-6; no firm D call. The CDR3 extends over 12 amino acids. Germline-derived CDR1 and CDR2 are KGHDR and SFDVKD. Trimming took off 9 bases at V and 4 bases at J, with 6 bases between the two ends. This CDR3 is CATANYNSPLHF. The CDR3 DNA reads TGTGCCACCGCGAATTATAATTCACCCCTCCACTTT.

Regarding this clone: The same CDR3 is also encoded by other DNA sequences in this sample. The CDR3 nucleotides read TGTGCCAGCAGCTTAGCCGGGGGGCGGGAGACCCAGTACTTC. Translating gives CASSLAGGRETQYF. V and J are TRBV7-2 and TRBJ2-5; D is possibly TRBD2 (7 bases). The CDR3 runs 14 residues. V lost 0 bases and J 5 bases, leaving 10 bases between the germline ends. In germline, CDR1 is SGHTA, CDR2 FQGNSA. Looking up the rest from reference TRBV7-2 and TRBJ2-5 gives the full variable domain: GAGVSQSPSNKVTEKGKDVELRCDPISGHTALYWYRQSLGQGLEFLIYFQGNSAPDKSGLPSDRFSAERTGGSVSTLTIQRTQQEDSAVYLCASSLAGGRETQYFGPGTRLLVL.